The clone carrying this T cell receptor beta chain was seen ten or more times. Its antigen remains unknown. The data originate from a study of early T cells in non-severe SARS-CoV-2 infection. The study, taken as a whole, reports: Anti-spike CD8 responses were favored by VDJdb matching, which missed private and CD4 specificities.

Tagging with unique molecular identifiers was applied to individual cDNA molecules. Using its own MiXCR run on the 5' RACE reads, TCRdb lists one record per CDR3 protein. Among about 80,000 distinct CDR3 sequences listed, about 10% were seen once. The germline CDR1 and CDR2 sequences are KGHSH and LQKENI. The CDR3 runs to 16 residues. The ends lost 3 bases at V and 7 bases at J; junction bases unmatched: 9. The sequence was collected from an adult who was a healthcare worker with PCR-confirmed SARS-CoV-2 infection or an uninfected control (not recorded which). The sequencing input was whole blood. The V and J genes are TRBV18 and TRBJ1-6, with TRBD1 matching over 7 bases. CDR3 DNA: TGTGCCAGCTCACCGTTGAAAGGGACAGTAAATTCACCCCTCCACTTT. Protein sequence: CASSPLKGTVNSPLHF.